This entry describes one TCR beta chain. Its antigen is undetermined. The trim removed 8 bases at V and 4 bases at J, leaving 12 bases unmatched. The CDR3 is 18 amino acids. Germline V gives CDR1 LGHNA, CDR2 YNFKEQ. The data derive from a study of immune evolution from preneoplasia to lung adenocarcinoma. Findings and limits, study-wide: Top clone frequencies peaked in normal lung, apparently declining through invasive adenocarcinoma. Compared with EGFR-mutant or double wild-type lesions, KRAS-mutant nodules were more clonal. Later-stage lesions seemingly showed higher T cell density and diversity than normal lung.

Patient tissue came from resections in Japan or China, 2014–2017. The protocol was immunoSEQ multiplex PCR, while the TCRdb copy is restricted to in-frame clones and leaves out a portion. The sample holds fewer than 10,000 clones, approximately 86% seen once. This receptor was obtained from a person of 80 years or more with lung adenocarcinoma. The J gene is TRBJ2-3, the V gene TRBV4-2; TRBD2 matches 16 bases. The sequenced material came from FFPE minimally invasive lung adenocarcinoma tissue. The CDR3 reads CASSDGTSGRGRSDTQYF. CDR3 nucleotide sequence: TGTGCCAGCTCCGATGGGACTAGCGGGAGGGGACGGTCAGATACGCAGTATTTT.